Listed here are 19 T cell receptor beta chains from one sample, sequenced in a study of shared clonotypes between healthy human individuals. Produced via immunoSEQ multiplex PCR; TCRdb's table is partial and in-frame only. The table records approximately 2.3 million clones, 85% to 95% of them present only once. Sequenced sample: naive CD4+ T cells from PBMCs. Specified subset: CD45RA+ positively selected. Receptors were obtained from a man younger than 35 in good health. Some clones in this sample may be carry-over from other donors' samples.

The chain's CDR3 is CASISNTEAFF. CDR3 in DNA: TGTGCCAGCATCAGTAACACTGAAGCTTTCTTT. The V and J genes are TRBV6-5 and TRBJ1-1; D not resolved. From germline, CDR1 is MNHEY and CDR2 SVGAGI. Trimming took 7 bases from V and 2 from J, leaving 5 bases between them. The CDR3 has 11 residues.

As concerns this clone: The same CDR3 also results from other DNA sequences found in this sample. CDR3 residues: CASSLTGYGYTF. For the CDR3, the DNA is TGTGCCAGCAGCTTAACAGGATATGGCTACACCTTC. The gene calls are TRBV7-9 and TRBJ1-2; tentative D call: TRBD1 (5 bases). Per germline, CDR1 SEHNR and CDR2 FQNEAQ (reference sequence). Deletions cut 2 bases from V and 5 bases from J, with 6 bases between. The CDR3 totals 12 residues.

The V call is TRBV6-1, the J call TRBJ1-5, with D perhaps TRBD1 (5 bases). V dropped 3 bases and J dropped 5 bases, with 14 bases sitting between them. Germline CDR1 MNHNS, CDR2 SASEGT. The CDR3 extends over 15 amino acids. Here the CDR3 reads CASSDRARQYQPQHF. CDR3 nucleotide sequence: TGTGCCAGCAGTGATAGGGCCAGACAGTATCAGCCCCAGCATTTT.

The chain employs TRBV15 and TRBJ1-2; D possibly corresponds to TRBD1 (5 bases). This CDR3 has 14 residues. Per germline, CDR1 LNHNV and CDR2 YYDKDF (reference sequence). V lost 5 bases to trimming and J lost 3 bases, with 13 bases between them. For the CDR3, the DNA is TGTGCCACCAGCCGAGGGACCGGTGACTATGGCTACACCTTC. It specifies CATSRGTGDYGYTF.

The V and J genes are TRBV10-1 and TRBJ2-5; 10 bases map to TRBD2. Germline trimming cut 5 bases from V and 5 bases from J; bases unmatched to any gene: 14. This CDR3 contains 17 residues. The germline V gene has CDR1 WNHNN and CDR2 SYGVQD (reference sequence). In DNA form, the CDR3 reads TGCGCCAGCAGTCCCTTTTTACTAGCGGGGTTGTTGGAGACCCAGTACTTC. Translated, it gives CASSPFLLAGLLETQYF.

The sample holds a few counts of this clone. This same CDR3 is encoded by further DNA sequences in the sample. The gene calls are TRBV4-2 and TRBJ1-5; D possibly corresponds to TRBD1 (5 bases). V was shortened by 0 bases and J by 1 base, with 7 bases between the two germline ends. The CDR3 length is 15 residues. From germline, CDR1 is LGHNA and CDR2 YNFKEQ. This CDR3 is CASSQDRDSNQPQHF. CDR3 bases: TGTGCCAGCAGCCAAGACCGGGACAGCAATCAGCCCCAGCATTTT.

This chain joins TRBV19 and TRBJ2-3, with 10 bases matching TRBD2. Trimming removed 9 bases from V and 11 bases from J; junction bases left unmatched: 17. CDR1 is LNHDA and CDR2 is SQIVND in the germline V gene (reference sequence). The CDR3 is 15 residues long. CDR3 sequence: CASLPLAGEGGVQYF. DNA of the CDR3: TGTGCCAGCCTCCCGCTAGCGGGAGAGGGGGGCGTGCAGTATTTT.

CDR3 coding DNA: TGTGCCAGCTCACAACAACAGGGCTCGAACACTGAAGCTTTCTTT. Its translation: CASSQQQGSNTEAFF. The chain combines TRBV18 with TRBJ1-1; D is perhaps TRBD1 (6 bases). Germline-derived CDR1 and CDR2 are KGHSH and LQKENI. This CDR3 spans 15 amino acids. V lost 4 bases and J 1 base, leaving 13 bases between the germline ends.

The table lists this clone with a few counts. This chain joins TRBV25-1 and TRBJ1-5; possible D gene TRBD1, 5 bases. The CDR3 extends over 14 amino acids. Germline CDR1 reads MGHDK; CDR2 reads SYGVNS. The germline V and J ends were trimmed by 5 bases and 4 bases, with 12 bases remaining between them. CDR3 amino acids: CASSPARENQPQHF. The CDR3 DNA sequence: TGTGCCAGCAGTCCGGCCAGGGAAAATCAGCCCCAGCATTTT.

The J gene is TRBJ2-5, the V gene TRBV29-1; a weak D match, TRBD1 (6 bases). This CDR3 contains 13 residues. Trimming cost V 7 bases and J 2 bases, with 14 bases left between them. Germline CDR1 is SQVTM and CDR2 is ANQGSEA. The CDR3 DNA is TGCAGCGCGAGGGGGACAAATCAAGAGACCCAGTACTTC. Encoded protein: CSARGTNQETQYF.

The CDR3: CASSPQGAGELFF. In DNA, the CDR3 is TGCGCCAGCAGCCCTCAGGGAGCCGGGGAGCTGTTTTTT. The chain joins TRBV5-1 to TRBJ2-2, with D tentatively TRBD1 or TRBD2 (5 bases each). V was clipped by 4 bases and J by 6 bases, with 10 bases between them. This CDR3 comprises 13 residues. Germline loops: CDR1 SGHRS, CDR2 YFSETQ.

The chain links TRBV6-5 to TRBJ1-4; 7 positions match TRBD1. This CDR3 comprises 15 residues. V was pared by 4 bases and J by 0 bases, with 2 bases of the junction left unmatched. From germline, CDR1 is MNHEY and CDR2 SVGAGI. Here the CDR3 reads CASSLTGPTNEKLFF. CDR3 DNA sequence: TGTGCCAGCAGTTTGACAGGGCCAACTAATGAAAAACTGTTTTTT.

This chain links TRBV5-1 with TRBJ2-3, with 9 bases matching TRBD1. Germline V gene data show CDR1 as SGHRS and CDR2 as YFSETQ. CDR3 size: 19 residues. J lost 0 bases, V lost 0 bases, and 11 bases had no gene match. CDR3 amino acids: CASSLAPGTGYESTDTQYF. CDR3 in DNA: TGCGCCAGCAGCTTGGCCCCCGGGACAGGGTATGAGAGCACAGATACGCAGTATTTT.

This chain connects TRBV11-3 to TRBJ1-1; D gene uncertain. The CDR3 runs 13 residues. The germline gives CDR1 SGHNT, CDR2 YENEEA. V dropped 1 base and J dropped 10 bases, with 13 bases sitting between them. CDR3 protein: CASSLASGRPAFF. The CDR3 nucleotides read TGTGCCAGCAGCTTAGCTTCGGGCCGACCAGCTTTCTTT.

The V and J genes are TRBV7-8 and TRBJ1-2, with D maybe TRBD1 (5 bases). CDR3 length equals 17 residues. Germline V gene sequence: CDR1 SGHVS, CDR2 FQNEAQ. V was clipped by 1 base and J by 4 bases, with 19 bases between them. The chain's CDR3 is CASSLVPDSLPSYGYTF. In DNA form, the CDR3 reads TGTGCCAGCAGCTTAGTCCCTGACAGCTTACCCTCCTATGGCTACACCTTC.

This sequence joins TRBV4-1 and TRBJ2-3; D possibly corresponds to TRBD2 (6 bases). Trimming took 3 bases from V and 0 from J, leaving 22 bases between them. Germline V gene lookup returns CDR1 MGHRA and CDR2 YSYEKL. This CDR3 is 19 amino acids long. CDR3 sequence: CASSHPSGRGSLSTDTQYF. DNA of the CDR3: TGCGCCAGCAGCCACCCCTCGGGGCGGGGATCACTTAGCACAGATACGCAGTATTTT.

This clone has just one count. J is TRBJ2-2 and V is TRBV10-1, with D maybe TRBD2 (6 bases). V gave up 6 bases and J gave up 1 base, with 12 bases separating them. Germline loops: CDR1 WNHNN, CDR2 SYGVQD (reference sequence). CDR3 size: 15 residues. The CDR3 sequence is CASSPGDLNTGELFF. DNA for the CDR3: TGCGCCAGCAGCCCGGGGGACCTGAACACCGGGGAGCTGTTTTTT.

V usage is TRBV30 and J usage is TRBJ2-1; 8 nucleotides line up with TRBD2. Trimming removed 2 bases from V and 11 bases from J; junction bases left unmatched: 5. The germline CDR1 and CDR2 sequences are GTSNPN and SVGIG (reference sequence). This CDR3 has 12 residues. CDR3 in amino acids: CAWSSTSAQQFF. The CDR3 bases are TGTGCCTGGAGTTCGACTAGCGCCCAGCAGTTCTTC.

The chain uses TRBV6-5 and TRBJ1-5; possible D gene TRBD1, 5 bases. The ends were cut back, 6 bases at V and 2 bases at J, with 14 bases in the middle. This CDR3 is built from 15 residues. Germline V gene sequence: CDR1 MNHEY, CDR2 SVGAGI. The CDR3 region is CASSLLGGGNQPQHF. The CDR3 DNA sequence: TGTGCCAGCAGCCTTCTGGGGGGGGGCAATCAGCCCCAGCATTTT.